This T cell receptor beta chain was sequenced during a study of shared clonotypes between healthy human individuals. At the level of the study: The donor pool was made up of a couple of women and a few men aged 18 to 49.

Methods used by the authors: As immunoSEQ supplied junction-only sequences (without quality scores), filtering differed. TCRdb's table, derived via immunoSEQ multiplex PCR, lists solely in-frame clones and lacks some. V, J and clone size are those of that table, while D and trimming were read from the DNA. The table includes 1.5 million to 2.5 million clones, approximately 94% detected once. Whole-study results and caveats: Sampling covered blood only; tissue repertoires likely differ. When compared with the clonotypes that were shared by all four sorted-subset donors, the non-shared clonotypes turned out to have lower generation probabilities.

Note on this clone: Its antigen is undetermined.

CD45RO-negative, CCR7-selected cells formed the naive CD8 fraction, which excluded terminally differentiated effector memory CD45RA+ cells. The CDR3 covers 15 residues. Losses at the gene ends were 10 bases for V and 8 bases for J; bases not matched to a gene: 14. Germline values: CDR1 ENHRY, CDR2 SYGVKD. The source of this sequence is a man between 18 and 29 years old in good health. The chain is built from TRBV10-3 and TRBJ2-1; 10 positions agree with TRBD2. The sample consisted of naive CD8+ T cells sorted from blood. The CDR3 DNA reads as TGTGCCACCTTTGAGACTAGCGGGTTTGGCCATGAGCAGTTCTTC. Translating it yields CATFETSGFGHEQFF.